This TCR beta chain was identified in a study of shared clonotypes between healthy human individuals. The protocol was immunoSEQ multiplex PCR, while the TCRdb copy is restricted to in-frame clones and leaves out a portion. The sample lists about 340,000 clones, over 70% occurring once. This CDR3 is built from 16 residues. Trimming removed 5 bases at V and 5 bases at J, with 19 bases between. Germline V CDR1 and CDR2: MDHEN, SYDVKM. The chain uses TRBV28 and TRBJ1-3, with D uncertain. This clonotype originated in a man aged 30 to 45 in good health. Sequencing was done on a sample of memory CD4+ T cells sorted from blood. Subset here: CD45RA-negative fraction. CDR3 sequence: CASSENPSLLRNTIYF. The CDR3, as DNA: TGTGCCAGCAGTGAAAACCCGAGCCTTTTGAGAAACACCATATATTTT. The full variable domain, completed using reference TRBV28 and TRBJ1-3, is DVKVTQSSRYLVKRTGEKVFLECVQDMDHENMFWYRQDPGLGLRLIYFSYDVKMKEKGDIPEGYSVSREKKERFSLILESASTNQTSMYLCASSENPSLLRNTIYFGEGSWLTVV.